This record covers a single TCR beta chain. This sample stems from a study of blood T cell repertoires in COVID-19. Only in-frame clones appear in the TCRdb table, and some are missing; sequencing was by immunoSEQ multiplex PCR. The sample has 300,000 to 400,000 clones; more than 75% are singletons. The CDR3 runs to 13 residues. J gave up 3 bases and V 6 bases, and 6 bases lay outside the gene matches. Germline V CDR1 and CDR2: GTSNPN, SVGIG (reference sequence). Recruits, aged roughly 18 to 89 years, lived in 20 to 30 US areas. Which cohort a participant joined came from the clinical history participants gave.

This clonotype was obtained from a woman in her twenties or thirties who had recovered from COVID-19. The V and J genes are TRBV30 and TRBJ1-1, with 8 bases that match TRBD1. Sample: PBMCs or T cells enriched from blood (not recorded which). CDR3 DNA: TGTGCCTGCAGGACAGGGAAAGACACTGAAGCTTTCTTT. Translation gives CACRTGKDTEAFF.